The clone carrying this T cell receptor beta chain came up many times. Antigen specificity is unknown. The data are from a study of human T cells and chemical hapten exposure. Across the study: Patch tests containing 0.01% DPC, applied to the upper back, were read at 6 days. Affected patients, primarily female, had alopecia areata, totalis or universalis.

Time point specified: patch test 1, 2 weeks after DPC sensitization. The treatment denotes: therapeutic diphenylcyclopropenone sensitization with weekly scalp DPC. With 6 bases clipped from V and 5 bases from J, the junction kept 7 bases outside the gene matches. The length of the CDR3 is 14 residues. Germline V lookup: CDR1 ENHRY, CDR2 SYGVKD. TCRdb independently ran MiXCR on the RACE reads; one entry per CDR3 protein. The sample yields 300,000 to 350,000 distinct CDR3 sequences, about 7% seen once. Broader study findings: Correlating positively with patch test score were the PT1 expanded TCR counts.

The rearrangement uses TRBV10-3 and TRBJ2-4; 7 nucleotides agree with TRBD1. The sample in question was whole blood, obtained in connection with sensitization to the hapten diphenylcyclopropenone (DPC). This TCR was recovered from a woman aged 18-35 years with alopecia areata. Some clones in this sample may be carry-over from other donors' samples. CDR3 in DNA: TGTGCCATCAGACAGGGGTCTATCGAAAACATTCAGTACTTC. Encoded protein: CAIRQGSIENIQYF.